The rows below give T cell receptor beta chains drawn from one sample of a study of Ad26.COV2.S vaccination and SARS-CoV-2 variants. Some clones are missing from TCRdb's copy, which holds only in-frame ones; the method was immunoSEQ multiplex PCR. The data contain about 220,000 clones, more than 75% of them singletons. Sequenced material: peripheral blood, taken in a trial of Ad26.COV2.S vaccine versus placebo. Every receptor here comes from a person between 18 and 65 years old who received the Ad26.COV2.S COVID-19 vaccine or a placebo. Each CDR3 is given with its conserved first and last residue. A D gene is named only where the DNA matches it firmly. Where a row states a size, it is once, few, many or the class of an expanded clone; other rows omit it.

CDR3aa,CDR3nt,d_gene,v_gene,abundance,j_gene
CASNEGVGEQYF,TGCGCCAGCAATGAGGGAGTAGGCGAGCAGTACTTC,-,TRBV5-1,-,TRBJ2-7
CASSLVGGNTEAFF,TGTGCCAGCAGCTTAGTTGGGGGGAACACTGAAGCTTTCTTT,-,TRBV7-2,-,TRBJ1-1
CASSFSPSDTYNEQFF,TGTGCCAGCAGTTTCTCCCCTAGCGACACCTACAATGAGCAGTTCTTC,-,TRBV28,-,TRBJ2-1
CASSQVPISPQHF,TGCGCCAGCAGCCAGGTCCCTATTTCGCCCCAGCATTTT,-,TRBV4-1,-,TRBJ1-5
CASSPFFENTEAFF,TGTGCCAGCAGTCCCTTCTTCGAGAACACTGAAGCTTTCTTT,-,TRBV2,once,TRBJ1-1
CASSVAGGIPGELFF,TGTGCCAGCAGCGTAGCGGGGGGGATCCCCGGGGAGCTGTTTTTT,TRBD2,TRBV9,-,TRBJ2-2
CAISDLKGLVSGELFF,TGTGCCATCAGTGACCTCAAGGGACTAGTGTCCGGGGAGCTGTTTTTT,TRBD2,TRBV10-3,-,TRBJ2-2
CASSSGGVYEQYF,TGTGCCAGCAGCTCTGGGGGCGTATACGAGCAGTACTTC,-,TRBV7-9,-,TRBJ2-7
CASSSPGLASDEQYF,TGTGCCAGCAGCTCGCCCGGACTAGCGTCAGACGAGCAGTACTTC,TRBD2,TRBV7-2,few,TRBJ2-7
CASSVRGPGDQYF,TGCGCCAGCAGCGTTCGGGGCCCTGGCGACCAGTACTTC,-,TRBV5-1,-,TRBJ2-7
CASSPERDYYEQYF,TGCGCCAGCAGCCCAGAACGGGACTATTACGAGCAGTACTTC,TRBD2,TRBV4-1,-,TRBJ2-7
CASSQLVEAEAFF,TGCGCCAGCAGCCAACTAGTCGAGGCTGAAGCTTTCTTT,-,TRBV4-3,-,TRBJ1-1
CASSLRDSRYEQYF,TGCGCCAGCAGCTTGCGGGACAGCCGCTACGAGCAGTACTTC,TRBD1,TRBV5-1,once,TRBJ2-7
CASSLLGGSSRPETQYF,TGTGCCAGCAGTTTATTGGGGGGGAGCAGCCGGCCAGAGACCCAGTACTTC,TRBD2,TRBV28,-,TRBJ2-5
CASRGGTGGKNEQFF,TGTGCCAGCAGGGGAGGGACAGGGGGCAAAAATGAGCAGTTCTTC,TRBD1,TRBV6-4,-,TRBJ2-1
CASSLSLGPSPLHF,TGTGCCAGCAGTTTATCCCTGGGACCTTCACCCCTCCACTTT,-,TRBV28,-,TRBJ1-6
CASSNSGEAFF,TGTGCCAGCAGCAACAGTGGGGAAGCTTTCTTT,-,TRBV6-2/TRBV6-3,-,TRBJ1-1
CASIFYRDRRSSTDTQYF,TGCGCCAGCATCTTTTACCGGGACAGACGTTCTAGCACAGATACGCAGTATTTT,TRBD1,TRBV4-1,-,TRBJ2-3
CASIGRSDTQYF,TGCGCCAGCATTGGTAGGTCAGATACGCAGTATTTT,-,TRBV10-2,-,TRBJ2-3
CASSRGYYYEQYF,TGTGCCAGCAGCCGGGGTTATTACTACGAGCAGTACTTC,-,TRBV7-8,-,TRBJ2-7
CASSLNLWQGAFF,TGTGCCAGCAGCTTAAACTTGTGGCAAGGCGCTTTCTTT,-,TRBV13,-,TRBJ1-1
CASSPLTPRETQYF,TGTGCCAGCAGCCCGCTGACTCCGCGGGAGACCCAGTACTTC,-,TRBV5-8,once,TRBJ2-5
CASSLWTGYGYTF,TGTGCCAGCAGCCTCTGGACAGGGTATGGCTACACCTTC,TRBD1,TRBV7-2,-,TRBJ1-2
CASSLGSDPSSEQYF,TGTGCCAGCAGCTTGGGTTCTGACCCTTCCTCCGAGCAGTACTTC,-,TRBV5-4,-,TRBJ2-7
CASSRVGFYEQYF,TGCGCCAGCAGTCGGGTAGGGTTCTACGAGCAGTACTTC,-,TRBV5-1,-,TRBJ2-7
CATSRDRVRYTF,TGTGCCACCAGCAGAGACAGGGTTCGCTACACCTTC,-,TRBV15,-,TRBJ1-2
CASSPRTTRDTGELFF,TGTGCCAGCAGCCCCCGGACTACCCGGGACACCGGGGAGCTGTTTTTT,-,TRBV7-6,-,TRBJ2-2
CASSRDSNYEQYF,TGTGCCAGCAGCCGGGACAGCAACTACGAGCAGTACTTC,TRBD1,TRBV7-9,-,TRBJ2-7
CASSLRGQVVRKQFF,TGTGCCAGCAGCTTAAGGGGACAGGTTGTTAGGAAGCAGTTCTTC,TRBD1,TRBV7-2,-,TRBJ2-1
CASSPERGLYNEQFF,TGTGCCAGCAGTCCCGAAAGGGGGCTATACAATGAGCAGTTCTTC,TRBD1,TRBV28,-,TRBJ2-1
CASSPSRGGDQPQHF,TGTGCCAGCTCACCATCCAGGGGCGGGGATCAGCCCCAGCATTTT,-,TRBV18,-,TRBJ1-5
CASSSRTDQTYGYTF,TGTGCCAGCAGCAGTCGGACAGACCAAACCTATGGCTACACCTTC,-,TRBV9,-,TRBJ1-2
CASSQTGTIGDTQYF,TGCGCCAGCAGCCAGACCGGGACAATCGGGGATACGCAGTATTTT,-,TRBV5-1,-,TRBJ2-3
CASSLTGTGFYEQYF,TGTGCCAGCAGCTTAACGGGGACAGGGTTCTACGAGCAGTACTTC,TRBD1,TRBV7-2,-,TRBJ2-7
CAWTGTEGGYTF,TGTGCCTGGACAGGGACAGAGGGCGGCTACACCTTC,TRBD1,TRBV30,few,TRBJ1-2
CASSPREGIHGREKLFF,TGTGCCAGCAGCCCCCGTGAGGGGATACATGGCCGTGAAAAACTGTTTTTT,-,TRBV5-8,-,TRBJ1-4
CSASSRQGSTEAFF,TGCAGTGCTAGTTCGAGACAGGGGTCCACTGAAGCTTTCTTT,TRBD1,TRBV20-1,-,TRBJ1-1
CASSLIVTDTQYF,TGTGCCAGCAGTTTAATTGTCACAGATACGCAGTATTTT,-,TRBV27,-,TRBJ2-3
CATSRDPGYEQYF,TGTGCCACCAGCAGAGATCCAGGCTACGAGCAGTACTTC,-,TRBV15,-,TRBJ2-7
CASRKGGLGADTQYF,TGTGCCAGTAGGAAGGGGGGACTAGGGGCAGATACGCAGTATTTT,TRBD2,TRBV19,once,TRBJ2-3
CSVVDRSSSYEQYF,TGCAGCGTGGTTGACAGGTCCTCCTCCTACGAGCAGTACTTC,-,TRBV29-1,-,TRBJ2-7
CASSTLMTSGSQNEQFF,TGTGCCAGTAGTACACTCATGACTAGCGGGAGCCAAAATGAGCAGTTCTTC,TRBD2,TRBV19,-,TRBJ2-1
CASSDHLGLAEAFF,TGTGCCAGCAGTGATCATCTCGGTTTGGCTGAAGCTTTCTTT,-,TRBV6-1,-,TRBJ1-1
CASSSGLAVAYEQYF,TGTGCCAGCAGCTCGGGACTAGCGGTAGCCTACGAGCAGTACTTC,TRBD2,TRBV7-2,-,TRBJ2-7
CATSDVGGSGFQETQYF,TGTGCCACCAGTGATGTCGGGGGGAGCGGGTTCCAAGAGACCCAGTACTTC,TRBD2,TRBV24-1,-,TRBJ2-5
CASSPRAGKGGQFF,TGTGCCAGCAGTCCCCGCGCGGGGAAGGGGGGGCAGTTCTTC,-,TRBV27,-,TRBJ2-1
CASSEAGFSGANVLTF,TGTGCCAGCAGTGAGGCAGGGTTCTCTGGGGCCAACGTCCTGACTTTC,-,TRBV25-1,-,TRBJ2-6
CASSSLVGRDYGYTF,TGTGCCAGCAGCTCCTTAGTTGGGCGGGACTATGGCTACACCTTC,-,TRBV13,-,TRBJ1-2
CASGGRGGRNNYGYTF,TGTGCCAGCGGGGGTCGCGGAGGGCGAAACAACTATGGCTACACCTTC,-,TRBV2,-,TRBJ1-2
CAMSTGGLDEQYF,TGTGCCATGAGTACGGGGGGTCTGGACGAGCAGTACTTC,TRBD2,TRBV10-3,-,TRBJ2-7
CASRRAQGGEQYF,TGTGCCAGCAGACGAGCACAGGGGGGCGAGCAGTACTTC,TRBD1,TRBV6-5,-,TRBJ2-7
CASSLTGETGELFF,TGCGCCAGCAGTCTGACAGGGGAAACCGGGGAGCTGTTTTTT,TRBD1,TRBV23-1,-,TRBJ2-2
CASSPIAGGPQETQYF,TGTGCCAGCTCACCCATAGCGGGGGGCCCGCAAGAGACCCAGTACTTC,TRBD2,TRBV18,-,TRBJ2-5
CATSDPPRTGGNEQYF,TGTGCCACCAGTGATCCCCCACGGACAGGGGGCAACGAGCAGTACTTC,TRBD1,TRBV24-1,-,TRBJ2-7